The rows below give T cell receptor beta chains drawn from one sample of a study of cytomegalovirus exposure and HLA in healthy donors. The protocol was immunoSEQ multiplex PCR, while the TCRdb copy is restricted to in-frame clones and leaves out a portion. The table includes approximately 100,000 clones, 79% detected once. Sequencing used PBMCs. The receptors were gathered from a woman aged 40 to 50 in good health and CMV-seronegative. Both conserved end residues are part of each CDR3. The order of the fields is D gene, V gene, clone size, CDR3 length, J gene, CDR3 DNA, CDR3 protein. A D gene is named only where the DNA matches it firmly. Expanded clones are given a class, and other clones once, few, many or no size at all.

d_gene: TRBD1
v_gene: TRBV6-5
abundance: NA
len: 13
j_gene: TRBJ1-1
CDR3nt: TGTGCCAGCAGGGACAGGTCGAACACTGAAGCTTTCTTT
CDR3aa: CASRDRSNTEAFF

d_gene: TRBD1
v_gene: TRBV4-3
abundance: few
len: 16
j_gene: TRBJ1-4
CDR3nt: TGCGCCAGCAGCGCCGCACGGGACAGGGCGGGGGAAAAACTGTTTTTT
CDR3aa: CASSAARDRAGEKLFF

d_gene: NA
v_gene: TRBV28
abundance: NA
len: 12
j_gene: TRBJ1-1
CDR3nt: TGTGCCAGCAGTTTACCCCTGGCCCAAGCTTTCTTT
CDR3aa: CASSLPLAQAFF

d_gene: TRBD2
v_gene: TRBV27
abundance: few
len: 16
j_gene: TRBJ2-5
CDR3nt: TGTGCCAGCAGTCCGGGGACTAGCGGGGGCGAAGAGACCCAGTACTTC
CDR3aa: CASSPGTSGGEETQYF

d_gene: NA
v_gene: TRBV28
abundance: NA
len: 16
j_gene: TRBJ2-6
CDR3nt: TGTGCCAGCGGGGGGAGTAAAGGCTCTGGGGCCAACGTCCTGACTTTC
CDR3aa: CASGGSKGSGANVLTF

d_gene: NA
v_gene: TRBV6-1
abundance: NA
len: 14
j_gene: TRBJ2-7
CDR3nt: TGTGCCAGCAGTGCCCTTACCACTACCTACGAGCAGTACTTC
CDR3aa: CASSALTTTYEQYF

d_gene: TRBD2
v_gene: TRBV5-4
abundance: NA
len: 15
j_gene: TRBJ2-7
CDR3nt: TGTGCCAGCAGCTTGGGGACTAGGAGGACCGCCGAGCAGTACTTC
CDR3aa: CASSLGTRRTAEQYF

d_gene: TRBD2
v_gene: TRBV29-1
abundance: NA
len: 15
j_gene: TRBJ2-1
CDR3nt: TGCAGCGTTGAGAGCGGGAGGAGCTCCTACAATGAGCAGTTCTTC
CDR3aa: CSVESGRSSYNEQFF

d_gene: TRBD1
v_gene: TRBV6-1
abundance: NA
len: 13
j_gene: TRBJ2-1
CDR3nt: TGTGCCAGCACGAACCCGACAGGGCATGAGCAGTTCTTC
CDR3aa: CASTNPTGHEQFF

d_gene: TRBD2
v_gene: TRBV28
abundance: NA
len: 14
j_gene: TRBJ2-5
CDR3nt: TGTGCCAGCAGCCCTCAAACTAGCGCAGAGACCCAGTACTTC
CDR3aa: CASSPQTSAETQYF

d_gene: TRBD2
v_gene: TRBV18
abundance: NA
len: 16
j_gene: TRBJ2-3
CDR3nt: TGTGCCAGCTCACCGGGGGGGTCACAGGACCCAGATACGCAGTATTTT
CDR3aa: CASSPGGSQDPDTQYF

d_gene: NA
v_gene: TRBV7-8
abundance: NA
len: 15
j_gene: TRBJ2-3
CDR3nt: TGTGCCAGCAGGGCTAGGGGGACTATCGACGAGGGGCAGTATTTT
CDR3aa: CASRARGTIDEGQYF

d_gene: NA
v_gene: TRBV2
abundance: NA
len: 12
j_gene: TRBJ1-2
CDR3nt: TGTGCCAGCAGTACTCCCCAGGGAGGCTACACCTTC
CDR3aa: CASSTPQGGYTF

d_gene: TRBD1
v_gene: TRBV7-8
abundance: NA
len: 13
j_gene: TRBJ1-1
CDR3nt: TGTGCCAGCAGCATAACAGGGGCTAGTAAGGCTTTCTTT
CDR3aa: CASSITGASKAFF

d_gene: NA
v_gene: TRBV27
abundance: NA
len: 16
j_gene: TRBJ2-1
CDR3nt: TGTGCCAGCAGTTTAAGTACAGGGGGGGGATACAATGAGCAGTTCTTC
CDR3aa: CASSLSTGGGYNEQFF

d_gene: TRBD1
v_gene: TRBV2
abundance: once
len: 15
j_gene: TRBJ2-7
CDR3nt: TGTGCCAGCAGGTATCCGGGACAGGGGCGTTGGGAGCAGTACTTC
CDR3aa: CASRYPGQGRWEQYF

d_gene: NA
v_gene: TRBV20-1
abundance: NA
len: 11
j_gene: TRBJ2-1
CDR3nt: TGCAGTGCTAGAAGAGTTGGTGAGCAGTTCTTC
CDR3aa: CSARRVGEQFF

d_gene: TRBD1
v_gene: TRBV7-9
abundance: NA
len: 17
j_gene: TRBJ1-1
CDR3nt: TGTGCCAGCAGCTTATACCTAGTCGGAGGGGGCGAGACTGAAGCTTTCTTT
CDR3aa: CASSLYLVGGGETEAFF

d_gene: TRBD1
v_gene: TRBV19
abundance: NA
len: 15
j_gene: TRBJ2-7
CDR3nt: TGTGCCAGTAGTTTGATCGGACAGGGAAACTACGAGCAGTACTTC
CDR3aa: CASSLIGQGNYEQYF

d_gene: TRBD1
v_gene: TRBV28
abundance: NA
len: 15
j_gene: TRBJ2-7
CDR3nt: TGTGCCAGCAGTTCGAGGACAGGAGTAAACTACGAGCAGTACTTC
CDR3aa: CASSSRTGVNYEQYF

d_gene: NA
v_gene: TRBV29-1
abundance: NA
len: 16
j_gene: TRBJ2-5
CDR3nt: TGCAGCGTGGAGCTCGCGGGACAGAGACTTGAAGAGACCCAGTACTTC
CDR3aa: CSVELAGQRLEETQYF

d_gene: NA
v_gene: TRBV7-9
abundance: NA
len: 12
j_gene: TRBJ1-1
CDR3nt: TGTGCCAGCAGCTTAGCGGAGGGGATAGCTTTCTTT
CDR3aa: CASSLAEGIAFF

d_gene: TRBD1
v_gene: TRBV29-1
abundance: NA
len: 13
j_gene: TRBJ1-1
CDR3nt: TGCAGCGTTAACAGGGGGCTGAACACTGAAGCTTTCTTT
CDR3aa: CSVNRGLNTEAFF

d_gene: NA
v_gene: TRBV4-3
abundance: NA
len: 17
j_gene: TRBJ2-2
CDR3nt: TGCGCCAGCAGCCAAAACCCAACAGGCGCCAACACCGGGGAGCTGTTTTTT
CDR3aa: CASSQNPTGANTGELFF

d_gene: NA
v_gene: TRBV2
abundance: NA
len: 15
j_gene: TRBJ1-1
CDR3nt: TGTGCCAGCAGTGATTTACGGCAGGTGAACACTGAAGCTTTCTTT
CDR3aa: CASSDLRQVNTEAFF

d_gene: TRBD2
v_gene: TRBV9
abundance: few
len: 14
j_gene: TRBJ2-3
CDR3nt: TGTGCCAGCAGCTGGACTAGCGGCACAGATACGCAGTATTTT
CDR3aa: CASSWTSGTDTQYF

d_gene: NA
v_gene: TRBV19
abundance: NA
len: 18
j_gene: TRBJ2-1
CDR3nt: TGTGCCAGTAACGGGACTCCCCTCCGGGGCCGAAGAGACAATGAGCAGTTCTTC
CDR3aa: CASNGTPLRGRRDNEQFF

d_gene: TRBD1
v_gene: TRBV7-2
abundance: NA
len: 15
j_gene: TRBJ1-2
CDR3nt: TGTGCCAGCAGCTTAGTGGGACAGTTGTCCTATGGCTACACCTTC
CDR3aa: CASSLVGQLSYGYTF

d_gene: NA
v_gene: TRBV10-1
abundance: NA
len: 12
j_gene: TRBJ2-7
CDR3nt: TGCGCCAGCAGTGACTCGCTAGACGAGCAGTACTTC
CDR3aa: CASSDSLDEQYF

d_gene: NA
v_gene: TRBV30
abundance: NA
len: 13
j_gene: TRBJ1-1
CDR3nt: TGTGCCTGTCCGGGACCGGGAGACACTGAAGCTTTCTTT
CDR3aa: CACPGPGDTEAFF

d_gene: NA
v_gene: TRBV4-1
abundance: NA
len: 15
j_gene: TRBJ1-6
CDR3nt: TGCGCCAGCAGCCAAGGTGGGACACCGAATTCACCCCTCCACTTT
CDR3aa: CASSQGGTPNSPLHF

d_gene: TRBD2
v_gene: TRBV4-2
abundance: NA
len: 15
j_gene: TRBJ2-5
CDR3nt: TGTGCCAGCAGCCCTTCTAGCGGGTTCCAAGAGACCCAGTACTTC
CDR3aa: CASSPSSGFQETQYF

d_gene: NA
v_gene: TRBV28
abundance: NA
len: 14
j_gene: TRBJ2-7
CDR3nt: TGTGCCAGCAGTGTAGGCCAGGGGAACTACGAGCAGTACTTC
CDR3aa: CASSVGQGNYEQYF

d_gene: TRBD1
v_gene: TRBV7-9
abundance: NA
len: 13
j_gene: TRBJ1-1
CDR3nt: TGTGCCAGCAGCGCGCAGGGGGAGGTTTACGCTTTCTTT
CDR3aa: CASSAQGEVYAFF

d_gene: TRBD1
v_gene: TRBV29-1
abundance: NA
len: 18
j_gene: TRBJ1-2
CDR3nt: TGCAGCGTTGAAGATCGGTTCAGGACAGGACTCGGCGACTATGGCTACACCTTC
CDR3aa: CSVEDRFRTGLGDYGYTF

d_gene: NA
v_gene: TRBV21-1
abundance: NA
len: 22
j_gene: TRBJ1-2
CDR3nt: TGTGCCAGCAGCAATGGGGGCGACAGGGGGACGTACTGGACACAGGACTCCTATGGCTACACCTTC
CDR3aa: CASSNGGDRGTYWTQDSYGYTF

d_gene: TRBD1
v_gene: TRBV5-1
abundance: NA
len: 15
j_gene: TRBJ1-2
CDR3nt: TGCGCCAGCAGCTTGGGAGGGGGCGAGATCTATGGCTACACCTTC
CDR3aa: CASSLGGGEIYGYTF

d_gene: NA
v_gene: TRBV19
abundance: NA
len: 14
j_gene: TRBJ2-7
CDR3nt: TGTGCCAGTAGTATCTCAGGGTCCCCCTACGAGCAGTACTTC
CDR3aa: CASSISGSPYEQYF

d_gene: TRBD1
v_gene: TRBV28
abundance: few
len: 13
j_gene: TRBJ1-2
CDR3nt: TGTGCCAGCAGTCTCAGGGGGCGGTATGGCTACACCTTC
CDR3aa: CASSLRGRYGYTF

d_gene: TRBD1
v_gene: TRBV9
abundance: NA
len: 14
j_gene: TRBJ2-7
CDR3nt: TGTGCCAGCACCCGGACAGGGGCCAACTACGAGCAGTACTTC
CDR3aa: CASTRTGANYEQYF

d_gene: NA
v_gene: TRBV19
abundance: once
len: 14
j_gene: TRBJ2-5
CDR3nt: TGTGCCAGTAGTGCAGGGGAGTACCAAGAGACCCAGTACTTC
CDR3aa: CASSAGEYQETQYF

d_gene: NA
v_gene: TRBV5-1
abundance: NA
len: 16
j_gene: TRBJ2-4
CDR3nt: TGCGCCAGCAGCTTGTTTCGGGACACATCCAAAAACATTCAGTACTTC
CDR3aa: CASSLFRDTSKNIQYF

d_gene: NA
v_gene: TRBV30
abundance: NA
len: 14
j_gene: TRBJ1-5
CDR3nt: TGTGCCTGGAGTCCGAAAGGGGGCAATCAGCCCCAGCATTTT
CDR3aa: CAWSPKGGNQPQHF

d_gene: TRBD1
v_gene: TRBV30
abundance: NA
len: 14
j_gene: TRBJ2-7
CDR3nt: TGTGCCTGCCAAACGACAGGGAGTGTCGACGAGCAGTACTTC
CDR3aa: CACQTTGSVDEQYF

d_gene: NA
v_gene: TRBV5-4
abundance: NA
len: 13
j_gene: TRBJ2-5
CDR3nt: TGTGCCAGCAGCTTACCTAGTGGAGAGACCCAGTACTTC
CDR3aa: CASSLPSGETQYF

d_gene: NA
v_gene: TRBV19
abundance: once
len: 13
j_gene: TRBJ1-1
CDR3nt: TGTGCCAGTAGTATCCGTGAGGAGGGGAAAGCTTTCTTT
CDR3aa: CASSIREEGKAFF

d_gene: NA
v_gene: TRBV7-8
abundance: NA
len: 17
j_gene: TRBJ1-2
CDR3nt: TGTGCCAGCAGCGTCCGTACGCTCAATTCACGGAACTATGGCTACACCTTC
CDR3aa: CASSVRTLNSRNYGYTF

d_gene: NA
v_gene: TRBV27
abundance: NA
len: 14
j_gene: TRBJ1-1
CDR3nt: TGTGCCAGCAAACAACTCGACGGGGGGGCTGAAGCTTTCTTT
CDR3aa: CASKQLDGGAEAFF

d_gene: TRBD1
v_gene: TRBV5-4
abundance: NA
len: 15
j_gene: TRBJ2-5
CDR3nt: TGTGCCAGCAGCTTGGCCTTCTCGGACAGGGGGACCCAGTACTTC
CDR3aa: CASSLAFSDRGTQYF

d_gene: NA
v_gene: TRBV7-2
abundance: NA
len: 14
j_gene: TRBJ1-5
CDR3nt: TGTGCCAGCAGTCCAGGGGTGAGGGGTCAGCCCCAGCATTTT
CDR3aa: CASSPGVRGQPQHF

d_gene: TRBD1
v_gene: TRBV7-8
abundance: NA
len: 16
j_gene: TRBJ1-2
CDR3nt: TGTGCCAGCAGCCCGCTGACAGGGGCCGCTCGATATGGCTACACCTTC
CDR3aa: CASSPLTGAARYGYTF

d_gene: NA
v_gene: TRBV11-2
abundance: NA
len: 15
j_gene: TRBJ2-6
CDR3nt: TGTGCCAGCAGCTTAGCCGGGGCTGGGGCCAACGTCCTGACTTTC
CDR3aa: CASSLAGAGANVLTF

d_gene: NA
v_gene: TRBV28
abundance: NA
len: 12
j_gene: TRBJ1-2
CDR3nt: TGTGCCAGCAGCGACAGATACTATGGCTACACCTTC
CDR3aa: CASSDRYYGYTF

d_gene: NA
v_gene: TRBV11-3
abundance: few
len: 16
j_gene: TRBJ2-6
CDR3nt: TGTGCCAGCAGCACATCTAAGGGAGCTGGGGCCAACGTCCTGACTTTC
CDR3aa: CASSTSKGAGANVLTF